This TCR beta chain was sequenced during a study of shared clonotypes between healthy human individuals. Sequencing was performed with immunoSEQ multiplex PCR; in TCRdb, only in-frame clones are kept and a portion is missing. The sample includes some 95,000 clones, about 68% of them seen just once. Germline loops: CDR1 SGHAT, CDR2 FQNNGV. V lost 3 bases and J 0 bases, leaving 8 bases between the germline ends. The CDR3 covers 14 residues. Remarks on this clone: Its antigen is not known.

Overall study findings and caveats: Among a few donors, 4.5% to 5.5% of naive CD4 clonotypes were found in common.

The specimen sequenced was memory CD8+ T cells sorted from blood. Sample subset: CD45RO+ cells pooled with CCR7-negative TemRA cells. This TCR was sampled from a man aged 25 to 40 in good health. The chain employs TRBV11-2 and TRBJ1-1; no reliable D call. The DNA of the CDR3 is TGTGCCAGCAGCTTCAGCGGGATGAACACTGAAGCTTTCTTT. Protein product: CASSFSGMNTEAFF.